This TCR beta chain was retrieved from a study of blood T cell repertoires in COVID-19 (dated by TCRdb to about 2020). For the study in its entirety: The collaborator samples originated in the United States, Italy and Spain and spanned the acute and convalescent phases of COVID-19. The material from the prospective study consisted of cDNA or gDNA derived from T cells, B-cell-depleted T cells, or PBMCs. The dataset comprised deeply sampled blood TCRbeta repertoires from subjects exposed to, actively infected with, or recovered from COVID-19. The repertoires were released in a freely available public database intended as a resource for research on the immune response to SARS-CoV-2. The samples were drawn from the first 160 participants of the ongoing ImmuneRACE study and from 1,254 subjects provided by 6 global collaborators. Sample metadata almost always included a de-identified subject ID, COVID-19 status, age in years and sex. HLA class I and class II types, where available, came from metadata supplied by the sample provider rather than from assay-based typing. Results the study describes overall, beyond this receptor: The amount of clinical and demographic metadata varied by source and participant and was provided uncurated.

This clone turned up a few times. The target of this receptor is not known. The sample holds no much larger clone one base away, and base qualities are not on file. Trimming removed 3 bases from V and 9 bases from J; the gene matches leave 16 bases unexplained. The CDR3 spans 16 residues, from the cysteine through the phenylalanine. CDR3 DNA only is kept here, 48 bases in frame from base 1. The germline V gene (reference sequence) sets CDR1 to MNHEY and CDR2 to SMNVEV. TCRbeta CDR3 regions were amplified from genomic DNA by means of the immunoSEQ Assay, a bias-controlled multiplex PCR. Per the authors' processing: Within the assay, amplification of reference gene primers was used to estimate how many nucleated cells each sample contained. To quantify the absolute abundance of each unique TCRbeta CDR3 rearrangement, sequence reads were collapsed and filtered. For each sample, productive Simpson clonality was calculated by taking the square root of Simpson's diversity index across productive rearrangements. TCRdb took over this immuneACCESS table, retaining in-frame rearrangements with V and J assigned. Such tables are incomplete; in checked studies, under half of the missing clones stem from an unresolved V gene, and the remainder is unexplained. V and J calls and clone size are as listed in that table; D and trimming were resolved from the DNA. Across this sample there are tens of thousands of clones, with 86% seen only once. The top ten constitute roughly 12% of the sample.

The collaborating institutions used their own protocols to collect whole blood in K2EDTA tubes. For TCRbeta analysis, collaborators shipped samples in one of three forms: frozen whole blood, isolated PBMCs, or DNA extracted from either of those sample types. The sequence links TRBV27 to TRBJ2-7, and 8 junctional nucleotides match TRBD1. The receptor was derived from a human donor in a cohort sampled during active COVID-19. Material: peripheral blood. This receptor has the CDR3 CASSFSRTPQGAGQYF. The nucleotide sequence reads TGTGCCAGCAGTTTCAGTAGGACTCCTCAGGGGGCGGGGCAGTACTTC.